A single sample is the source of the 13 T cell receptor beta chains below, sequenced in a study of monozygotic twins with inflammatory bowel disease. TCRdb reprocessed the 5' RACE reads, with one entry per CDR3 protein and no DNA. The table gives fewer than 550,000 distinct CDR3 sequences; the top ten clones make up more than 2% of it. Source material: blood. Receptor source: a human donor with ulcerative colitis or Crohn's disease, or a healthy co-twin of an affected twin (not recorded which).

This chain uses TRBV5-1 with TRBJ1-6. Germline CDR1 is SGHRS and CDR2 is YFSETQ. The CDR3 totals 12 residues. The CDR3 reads CASSEGGDPLHF.

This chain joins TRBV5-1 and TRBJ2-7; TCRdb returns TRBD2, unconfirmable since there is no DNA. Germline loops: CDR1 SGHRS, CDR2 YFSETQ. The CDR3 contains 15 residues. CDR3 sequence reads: CASSNELAGGREQYF. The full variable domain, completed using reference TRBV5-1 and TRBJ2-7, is KAGVTQTPRYLIKTRGQQVTLSCSPISGHRSVSWYQQTPGQGLQFLFEYFSETQRNKGNFPGRFSGRQFSNSRSEMNVSTLELGDSALYLCASSNELAGGREQYFGPGTRLTVT.

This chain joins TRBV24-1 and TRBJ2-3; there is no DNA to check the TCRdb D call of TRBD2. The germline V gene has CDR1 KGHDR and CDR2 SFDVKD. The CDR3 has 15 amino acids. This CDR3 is CATSDFRQGSDTQYF.

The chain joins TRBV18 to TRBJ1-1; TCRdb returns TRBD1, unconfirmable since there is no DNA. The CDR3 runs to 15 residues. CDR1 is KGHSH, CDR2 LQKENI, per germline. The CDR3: CASSPSSGGLTEAFF.

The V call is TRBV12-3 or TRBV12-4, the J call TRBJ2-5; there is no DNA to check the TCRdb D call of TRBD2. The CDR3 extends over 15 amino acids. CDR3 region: CASSLWGGLQETQYF.

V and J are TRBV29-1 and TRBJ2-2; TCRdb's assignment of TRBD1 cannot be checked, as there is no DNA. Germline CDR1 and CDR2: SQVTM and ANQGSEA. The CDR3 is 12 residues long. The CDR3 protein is CSVSGGTGELFF.

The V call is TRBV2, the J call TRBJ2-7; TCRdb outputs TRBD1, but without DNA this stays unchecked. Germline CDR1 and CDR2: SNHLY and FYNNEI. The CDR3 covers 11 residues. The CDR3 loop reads CASMGPYEQYF.

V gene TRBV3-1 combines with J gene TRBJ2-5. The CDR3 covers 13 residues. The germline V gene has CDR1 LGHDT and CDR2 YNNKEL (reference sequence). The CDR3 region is CASSRGVKETQYF.

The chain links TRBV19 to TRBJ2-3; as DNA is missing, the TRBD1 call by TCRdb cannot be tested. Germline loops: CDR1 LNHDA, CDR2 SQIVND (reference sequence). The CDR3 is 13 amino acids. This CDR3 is CASRVLGSDTQYF.

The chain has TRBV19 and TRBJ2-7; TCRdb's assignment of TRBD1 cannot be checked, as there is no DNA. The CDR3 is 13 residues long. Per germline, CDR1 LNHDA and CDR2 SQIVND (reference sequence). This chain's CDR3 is CASSALGGPEQYF. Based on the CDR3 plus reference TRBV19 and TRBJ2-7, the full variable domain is DGGITQSPKYLFRKEGQNVTLSCEQNLNHDAMYWYRQDPGQGLRLIYYSQIVNDFQKGDIAEGYSVSREKKESFPLTVTSAQKNPTAFYLCASSALGGPEQYFGPGTRLTVT.

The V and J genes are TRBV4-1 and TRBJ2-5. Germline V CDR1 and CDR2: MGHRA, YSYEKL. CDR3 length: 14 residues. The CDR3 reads CASSQESSQETQYF.

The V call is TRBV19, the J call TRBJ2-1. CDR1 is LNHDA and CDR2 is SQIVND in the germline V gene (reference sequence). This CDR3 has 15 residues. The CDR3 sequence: CASRDPKSSYNEQFF.

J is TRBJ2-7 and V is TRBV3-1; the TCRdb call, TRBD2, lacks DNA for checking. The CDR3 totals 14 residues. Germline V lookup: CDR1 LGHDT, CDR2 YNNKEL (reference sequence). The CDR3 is CASSQDPGLWEQYF.